This T cell receptor (beta chain) was retrieved from a study of blood T cell repertoires in COVID-19. Study background: Collection of acute and convalescent COVID-19 samples took place in the United States, Italy and Spain. From T cells, B-cell-depleted T cells, or PBMCs came the material, which was cDNA or gDNA.

Under the authors' procedure: Reference gene primer amplification gave estimated nucleated cell counts. The method was immunoSEQ multiplex PCR; TCRdb's version includes in-frame clones alone and lacks a portion of them. D and trimming come from the DNA, and the V and J calls and clone size come from that table. The data show approximately 94,000 clones, over 75% seen once. This TCR derives from a human donor in a cohort sampled during active COVID-19. Sequencing input: peripheral blood.

CDR3 coding DNA: TGTGCCAGCTCACGCGACACTTCCTACGAGCAGTACTTC. It codes for CASSRDTSYEQYF. The J gene is TRBJ2-7, the V gene TRBV18; D is undetermined. V was clipped by 4 bases and J by 1 base, with 8 bases between them. CDR3 length equals 13 residues. Germline assignment: CDR1 KGHSH and CDR2 LQKENI. The complete variable domain, with remaining parts taken from reference TRBV18 and TRBJ2-7, reads NAGVMQNPRHLVRRRGQEARLRCSPMKGHSHVYWYRQLPEEGLKFMVYLQKENIIDESGMPKERFSAEFPKEGPSILRIQQVVRGDSAAYFCASSRDTSYEQYFGPGTRLTVT.